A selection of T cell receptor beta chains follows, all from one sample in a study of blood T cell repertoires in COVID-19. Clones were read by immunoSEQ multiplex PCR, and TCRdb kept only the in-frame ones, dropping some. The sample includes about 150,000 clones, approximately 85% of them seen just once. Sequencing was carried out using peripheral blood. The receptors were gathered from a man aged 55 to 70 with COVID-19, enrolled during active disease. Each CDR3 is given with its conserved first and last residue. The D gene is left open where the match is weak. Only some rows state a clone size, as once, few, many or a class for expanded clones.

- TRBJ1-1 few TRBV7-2 TGTGCCAGCAGCTTAGCCCCAGGGGTCAATACTGAAGCTTTCTTT CASSLAPGVNTEAFF
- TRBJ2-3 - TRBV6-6 TGTGCCAGCAGGACTACTACAGGGGATACGCAGTATTTT CASRTTTGDTQYF
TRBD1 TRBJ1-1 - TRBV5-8 TGTGCCAGCCCAGGGCAGGGGGACACTGAAGCTTTCTTT CASPGQGDTEAFF
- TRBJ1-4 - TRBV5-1 TGCGCCAGCAGCTTGGTGCAGGCAACTAATGAAAAACTGTTTTTT CASSLVQATNEKLFF
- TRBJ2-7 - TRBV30 TGTGCCTGGAGCGCGAGGGGGGGTGAGCAGTACTTC CAWSARGGEQYF
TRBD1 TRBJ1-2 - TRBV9 TGTGCCAGCAGCGCCGACAGGGGGCTAGCTAACTATGGCTACACCTTC CASSADRGLANYGYTF
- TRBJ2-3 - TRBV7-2 TGTGCCAGCAGCTTATCCCTTTCGGATACGCAGTATTTT CASSLSLSDTQYF
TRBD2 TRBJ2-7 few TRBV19 TGTGCCAGTAGTATAGACGGGACTAGCGGGAGCCCCTACGAGCAGTACTTC CASSIDGTSGSPYEQYF
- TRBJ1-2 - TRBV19 TGTGCCAGTACCCAATGGGGAGGGGGTGGATATGGCTACACCTTC CASTQWGGGGYGYTF
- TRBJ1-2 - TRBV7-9 TGTGCCAGCAGCTCAATTGACAGGACCTATGGCTACACCTTC CASSSIDRTYGYTF
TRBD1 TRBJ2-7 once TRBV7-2 TGTGCCAGCAGCTTAGCGAGGACAGGTCCCTACGAGCAGTACTTC CASSLARTGPYEQYF
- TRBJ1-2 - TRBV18 TGTGCCAGCTCACCAGACTCGTTTGGGGGGGCCAACTATGGCTACACCTTC CASSPDSFGGANYGYTF
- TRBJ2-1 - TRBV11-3 TGTGCCAGCAGCTTGGGCCAGGGTGAGGCCAATGAGCAGTTCTTC CASSLGQGEANEQFF
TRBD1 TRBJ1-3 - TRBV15 TGTGCCACCAGCAGGAGTGGACAGGGGTCTTCTGGAAACACCATATATTTT CATSRSGQGSSGNTIYF
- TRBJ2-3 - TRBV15 TGTGCCACCAGCAGAGATCCCAGCGGAGGAACAGATACGCAGTATTTT CATSRDPSGGTDTQYF
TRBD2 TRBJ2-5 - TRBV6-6 TGTGCCAGCAGTCGTGCGATGTCCGGGACTAGCGGGGGTAGTCGGGAGACCCAGTACTTC CASSRAMSGTSGGSRETQYF
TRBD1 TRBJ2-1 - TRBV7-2 TGTGCCAGCAGCCCGCACCGGGACAGGGTAGACAATGAGCAGTTCTTC CASSPHRDRVDNEQFF
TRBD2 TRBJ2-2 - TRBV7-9 TGTGCCAGCAGCCAAGCTCCCCGCGGGAGTGGGTCCGGGGAGCTGTTTTTT CASSQAPRGSGSGELFF
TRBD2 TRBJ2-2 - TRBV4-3 TGCGCCAGCAGCCAAGATTCGGCGGGGGACACCGGGGAGCTGTTTTTT CASSQDSAGDTGELFF
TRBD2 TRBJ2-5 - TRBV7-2 TGTGCCAGCAGCCCCCCGGGACTAGCGGGGGGCTCCGGAGAGACCCAGTACTTC CASSPPGLAGGSGETQYF
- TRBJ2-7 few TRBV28 TGTGCTATCACGATCGGGGGACCACCCTACGAGCAGTACTTC CAITIGGPPYEQYF
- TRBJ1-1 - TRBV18 TGTGCCAGCTCACCGGGTCAGGGCGGGAACACTGAAGCTTTCTTT CASSPGQGGNTEAFF
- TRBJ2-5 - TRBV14 TGTGCCAGCAGCCGTCACCCCGGGACACTCCAAGAGACCCAGTACTTC CASSRHPGTLQETQYF
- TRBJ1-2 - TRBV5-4 TGTGCCAGCAGCCCAACCCAGGGTTTAGCTAACTATGGCTACACCTTC CASSPTQGLANYGYTF
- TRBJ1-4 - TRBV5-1 TGCGCCAGCAGCTCCACAGGGGAAAAACTGTTTTTT CASSSTGEKLFF
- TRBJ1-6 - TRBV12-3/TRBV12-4 TGTGCCAGCAGTTTTCTTGAGGATTCACCCCTCCACTTT CASSFLEDSPLHF
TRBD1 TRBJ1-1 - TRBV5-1 TGCGCCAGCAGCCTGACAGGGGGAGGGAAAACTGAAGCTTTCTTT CASSLTGGGKTEAFF
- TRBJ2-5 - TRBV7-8 TGTGCCAGCAGCTCTTCCGGGACAATTCAAGAGACCCAGTACTTC CASSSSGTIQETQYF
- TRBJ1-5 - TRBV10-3 TGTGCCATCGCCAGGGGAGGCAATCAGCCCCAGCATTTT CAIARGGNQPQHF
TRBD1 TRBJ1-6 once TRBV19 TGTGCCAGTATCCAGGACAGGGAACAACATAATTCACCCCTCCACTTT CASIQDREQHNSPLHF
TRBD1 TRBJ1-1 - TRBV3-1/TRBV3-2 TGTGCCAGCAGCCAAGTACAGGGGGCCACTGAAGCTTTCTTT CASSQVQGATEAFF
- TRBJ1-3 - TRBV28 TGTGCCAGCAGACCTCCAGGTGGATCGGACACCATATATTTT CASRPPGGSDTIYF
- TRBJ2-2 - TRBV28 TGTGCCACCCGGGACTCATTCCGTTTCGGGGAGCTGTTTTTT CATRDSFRFGELFF
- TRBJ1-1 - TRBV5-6 TGTGCCAGCAGCCGATCCGGGACTGGGAACACTGAAGCTTTCTTT CASSRSGTGNTEAFF
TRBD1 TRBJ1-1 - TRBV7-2 TGTGCCAGCAGGCAGACAGGGTTGAACACTGAAGCTTTCTTT CASRQTGLNTEAFF
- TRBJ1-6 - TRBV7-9 TGTGCCAGTCAGAATGGTCTAGGGGGTAGGAATTCACCCCTCCACTTT CASQNGLGGRNSPLHF